Below are 21 T cell receptor beta chains sequenced from a single sample in a study of blood T cell repertoires in COVID-19. Using immunoSEQ multiplex PCR, the repertoire was profiled, and TCRdb retains in-frame clones only, with some absent. The profile shows 70,000 to 75,000 clones, around 90% of them singletons. The specimen was peripheral blood. All receptors come from a human donor in a cohort sampled during active COVID-19.

The chain joins TRBV27 to TRBJ1-5; D gene ambiguous. Per germline, CDR1 MNHEY and CDR2 SMNVEV (reference sequence). There are 15 residues in the CDR3. Trimming took off 2 bases at V and 2 bases at J, with 10 bases between the two ends. The CDR3 bases are TGTGCCAGCAGTTTACGGGGTTGGGGCAATCAGCCCCAGCATTTT. Protein: CASSLRGWGNQPQHF.

The rearrangement uses TRBV7-3 and TRBJ2-7; 8 bases are shared with TRBD1. Per the germline V gene, CDR1 is SGHTA and CDR2 is FQGTGA. The CDR3 length is 16 residues. V shed 3 bases, J shed 2 bases, and the junction held 9 bases outside the gene matches. In DNA form, the CDR3 reads TGTGCCAGCAGCTTGATCGCAGGGGGCGAAACCTACGAGCAGTACTTC. Translation: CASSLIAGGETYEQYF.

This clone came up once. The chain is built from TRBV27 and TRBJ1-2; D unclear. Trimming took 2 bases from V and 4 from J, leaving 14 bases between them. Germline CDR1 is MNHEY and CDR2 is SMNVEV (reference sequence). The CDR3 is made up of 15 amino acids. DNA for the CDR3: TGTGCCAGCAGTTTAAAGGTGGCAGGCGTCTATGGCTACACCTTC. Encoded protein: CASSLKVAGVYGYTF.

V and J are TRBV7-6 and TRBJ2-2; TRBD2 matches at 10 bases. Germline CDR1 and CDR2: SGHVS and FNYEAQ. After removal of 5 bases from V and 4 bases from J, the junction contained 4 bases not matched to a gene. The CDR3 runs to 15 residues. CDR3 bases: TGTGCCAGCAGCCCTCGGACTAGCGGCACCGGGGAGCTGTTTTTT. Its protein product is CASSPRTSGTGELFF.

V usage is TRBV3-1 (or the pseudogene TRBV3-2) and J usage is TRBJ2-2, with TRBD2 matching over 9 bases. From germline, CDR1 is LGHDT and CDR2 YNNKEL (reference sequence). The CDR3 is 15 amino acids. Trimming at V came to 8 bases and at J to 4 bases, leaving 8 bases not matched to a gene. CDR3 residues: CASRFSGSVTGELFF. The CDR3 DNA sequence: TGTGCCAGCCGCTTTAGCGGGAGTGTCACCGGGGAGCTGTTTTTT.

The chain couples TRBV5-1 to TRBJ1-5; D remains ambiguous. This CDR3 contains 13 residues. Per germline, CDR1 SGHRS and CDR2 YFSETQ. V was cut by 0 bases and J by 5 bases, with 6 bases left in between. CDR3 in DNA: TGCGCCAGCAGCTTGGCAGGTGATCAGCCCCAGCATTTT. It yields the protein CASSLAGDQPQHF.

The V gene is TRBV4-1, the J gene TRBJ1-1, with a weak D call TRBD1 (6 bases). This CDR3 has 20 amino acids. Germline CDR1 and CDR2: MGHRA and YSYEKL. With 0 bases removed from V and 2 bases from J, the gap between germline ends came to 25 bases. CDR3 DNA: TGCGCCAGCAGCCAAGAGTTGGGACAAGGGTTTTTTCGCAGAAACACTGAAGCTTTCTTT. It translates to CASSQELGQGFFRRNTEAFF.

The J gene is TRBJ1-5, the V gene TRBV7-2; possible D gene TRBD1, 6 bases. The CDR3 is 16 amino acids. The germline CDR1 and CDR2 sequences are SGHTA and FQGNSA. The V end was cut by 2 bases, the J end by 2 bases, with 13 bases between. The CDR3 bases are TGTGCCAGCAGCTTATTTTTGGGGGCGGGCAATCAGCCCCAGCATTTT. Translating gives CASSLFLGAGNQPQHF. The full variable domain, with the rest looked up from reference TRBV7-2 and TRBJ1-5, is GAGVSQSPSNKVTEKGKDVELRCDPISGHTALYWYRQSLGQGLEFLIYFQGNSAPDKSGLPSDRFSAERTGGSVSTLTIQRTQQEDSAVYLCASSLFLGAGNQPQHFGDGTRLSIL.

The chain combines TRBV3-1 (or the pseudogene TRBV3-2) with TRBJ2-7; the match to TRBD1 covers 8 bases. Trimming took 1 base from V and 2 from J; bases not matched to a gene: 10. The CDR3 sequence is 17 residues long. The germline CDR1 and CDR2 sequences are LGHDT and YNNKEL (reference sequence). The DNA of the CDR3 is TGTGCCAGCAGCCAAGTCGCCGGGACAGGAGGCCCCTACGAGCAGTACTTC. Encoded protein: CASSQVAGTGGPYEQYF.

CDR3 protein: CASRRIETQYF. The CDR3 nucleotides read TGTGCCAGCCGGAGAATCGAGACCCAGTACTTC. The chain uses TRBV2 and TRBJ2-5, with D hard to call. The germline gives CDR1 SNHLY, CDR2 FYNNEI. This CDR3 region has 11 residues. V gave up 8 bases and J gave up 5 bases, with 9 bases separating them.

The CDR3 nucleotides are TGTGCCATAGCGGGGGGGCCGGACACCGGGGAGCTGTTTTTT. Translating it yields CAIAGGPDTGELFF. The rearrangement joins TRBV6-5 to TRBJ2-2; TRBD2 matches at 11 bases. CDR3 length: 14 residues. Trimming cost V 10 bases and J 3 bases; bases outside gene matches: 4. Looked up from germline, CDR1 is MNHEY and CDR2 is SVGAGI.

V gene TRBV6-5 combines with J gene TRBJ1-2; D unresolved. V was clipped by 6 bases and J by 5 bases, with 19 bases between them. CDR1 and CDR2 (germline): MNHEY, SVGAGI. The CDR3 has 15 residues. Written as DNA, the CDR3 is TGTGCCAGCAGCCCCGGGATTGGGGAGCTATATGGCTACACCTTC. Its translation is CASSPGIGELYGYTF.

This clone has a single count. The V and J genes are TRBV2 and TRBJ1-5; D call uncertain. Trimming removed 5 bases at V and 5 bases at J, with 13 bases between. Germline CDR1 and CDR2: SNHLY and FYNNEI. The CDR3 is 14 residues long. The chain's CDR3 is CASSFVADDQPQHF. CDR3 DNA: TGTGCCAGCAGTTTCGTAGCGGATGATCAGCCCCAGCATTTT.

There are a few counts of this clone. The rearrangement links TRBV18 to TRBJ1-6; the match to TRBD1 covers 9 bases. There are 15 residues in the CDR3. Germline V gives CDR1 KGHSH, CDR2 LQKENI. The junction had 6 bases not matched to a gene; V was cut back by 5 bases and J by 7 bases. CDR3 loop: CASSAGTGHNSPLHF. CDR3 bases: TGTGCCAGCTCAGCCGGGACAGGGCACAATTCACCCCTCCACTTT. The whole variable domain, filled in from reference TRBV18 and TRBJ1-6, reads NAGVMQNPRHLVRRRGQEARLRCSPMKGHSHVYWYRQLPEEGLKFMVYLQKENIIDESGMPKERFSAEFPKEGPSILRIQQVVRGDSAAYFCASSAGTGHNSPLHFGNGTRLTVT.

The chain couples TRBV3-1 (or the pseudogene TRBV3-2) to TRBJ2-7; 7 bases line up with TRBD2. J was trimmed by 2 bases and V by 1 base; bases with no gene match: 5. CDR3 length equals 15 residues. Germline-derived CDR1 and CDR2 are LGHDT and YNNKEL (reference sequence). CDR3 region: CASSQVAGVAYEQYF. CDR3 coding DNA: TGTGCCAGCAGCCAAGTGGCGGGGGTGGCCTACGAGCAGTACTTC.

The chain carries TRBV19 and TRBJ1-4, with 7 bases lining up with TRBD1. The germline V gene encodes CDR1 LNHDA and CDR2 SQIVND (reference sequence). V lost 5 bases, J lost 0 bases, and 12 bases stayed unmatched. This CDR3 is 18 amino acids long. The CDR3 DNA reads as TGTGCCAGTAGTCTACGACAGGGACGGGCGGCAACTAATGAAAAACTGTTTTTT. This gives the protein CASSLRQGRAATNEKLFF.

The chain combines TRBV28 with TRBJ2-7; 7 nucleotides match TRBD1. Germline V lookup: CDR1 MDHEN, CDR2 SYDVKM. V shed 3 bases and J 12 bases; nucleotides not matched to a gene: 8. This CDR3 contains 12 residues. The CDR3 nucleotides read TGTGCCAGCAGTTTCTACAGGGGTTATGTGTACTTC. Its translation: CASSFYRGYVYF.

This clone was seen once. This chain links TRBV30 with TRBJ1-3, with TRBD1 identical over 8 bases. CDR3 length equals 14 residues. Germline lookup yields CDR1 GTSNPN and CDR2 SVGIG (reference sequence). Trimming removed 3 bases from V and 7 bases from J; junction bases left unmatched: 8. The CDR3: CAWRSRTGWNTIYF. CDR3 nucleotide sequence: TGTGCCTGGAGATCCCGGACAGGGTGGAACACCATATATTTT.

This sequence joins TRBV18 and TRBJ2-3; D is possibly TRBD2 (6 bases). CDR3 length: 13 residues. In germline, CDR1 is KGHSH, CDR2 LQKENI. Trimming pared 6 bases from V and 5 bases from J, leaving 12 bases between. The CDR3 region has the DNA TGTGCCAGCTCGCGCGGGGCCGGAGATACGCAGTATTTT. This sequence encodes CASSRGAGDTQYF.

This clone has only one observation. The junction does not match germline at one end; this may be a read error. The chain carries TRBV11-2 and TRBJ1-2; D gene unclear. The germline V gene encodes CDR1 SGHAT and CDR2 FQNNGV. This CDR3 comprises 14 residues. The CDR3 DNA follows: TGTGCCAGCTCACCAACAGAAGTACATGAGAGAGAGTCCTTC. Translating it yields CASSPTEVHERESF.

V gene TRBV23-1 combines with J gene TRBJ1-1; possibly TRBD1 for D (5 bases). TRBV23-1 has ORF status, its function being uncertain. The CDR3 has 12 residues. Trimming stripped 6 bases from V and 5 bases from J, with 10 bases between. Here the CDR3 reads CASRAGGTEAFF. The CDR3 region has the DNA TGCGCCAGCAGAGCGGGGGGGACTGAAGCTTTCTTT.